The 5 T cell receptor beta chains below come from one sample, sequenced in a study of kidney transplant recipient with SARS-CoV-2 infection. TCRdb processed the reads anew with MiXCR; each CDR3 protein has one entry. The profile covers 200,000 to 300,000 distinct CDR3 sequences, with 29% appearing a single time and almost 7.5% taken by the ten largest. The sequences come from a blood sample, collected at baseline and around day 120 from a kidney transplant recipient. These receptors came from a male patient younger than 45 who had COVID-19 and was a kidney transplant recipient. Some T cells may be provided by the graft donor.

This clonotype was detected a few times. This chain joins TRBV15 and TRBJ2-3; 7 bases align to TRBD1. CDR1 is LNHNV and CDR2 is YYDKDF in the germline V gene (reference sequence). The length of the CDR3 is 16 residues. Trimming removed 0 bases from V and 2 bases from J; junction bases left unmatched: 5. For the CDR3, the DNA is TGTGCCACCAGCAGAGATTACAGGGGTGACACAGATACGCAGTATTTT. Residues: CATSRDYRGDTDTQYF.

This clonotype showed up many times. The chain couples TRBV7-9 to TRBJ2-1; D remains ambiguous. Trimming left V 1 base short and J 7 bases short, with 5 bases between. This CDR3 spans 12 amino acids. Germline loops: CDR1 SEHNR, CDR2 FQNEAQ (reference sequence). The CDR3 loop reads CASSLVRNEQFF. The CDR3 DNA is TGTGCCAGCAGCTTAGTACGGAATGAGCAGTTCTTC.

This clonotype appeared a single time. Mismatch with germline at one junction end may stem from a read error. The rearrangement uses TRBV2 and TRBJ2-5; no clear D. This CDR3 contains 17 residues. Germline CDR1 and CDR2: SNHLY and FYNNEI. The CDR3: CTSSAPLKSPPVETQYF. The CDR3 region has the DNA TGTACCAGCAGTGCCCCGCTCAAATCTCCACCAGTAGAGACCCAGTACTTC.

This clonotype was picked up many times. This chain joins TRBV12-3 or TRBV12-4 and TRBJ1-1; 8 nucleotides align to TRBD1. The trim removed 7 bases at V and 3 bases at J, leaving 10 bases unmatched. The CDR3 has 15 amino acids. The CDR3 nucleotides are TGTGCCAGCACCCAGCCAGGGGGCGCGGACACTGAAGCTTTCTTT. Protein sequence: CASTQPGGADTEAFF.

Worth noting for this clonotype: A much larger clonotype is one base distant, so this may be a read error. The chain uses TRBV6-2 or TRBV6-3 and TRBJ2-2; tentatively, D is TRBD2 (7 bases). Germline lookup yields CDR1 MNHEY and CDR2 SVGEGT. The CDR3 runs to 14 residues. As DNA, the CDR3 is TGTGCCAGCAGTCGGGGGGCCTTCACCGGGGGGCTGTTTTTT. Encoded protein: CASSRGAFTGGLFF.